These 23 T cell receptor beta chains originate from one sample sequenced in a study of blood T cell repertoires in COVID-19. Libraries were prepared by immunoSEQ multiplex PCR; TCRdb keeps only in-frame clonotypes and omits some of them. The profile covers fewer than 35,000 clones, with roughly 90% appearing a single time and 12% taken by the ten largest. The sample consisted of peripheral blood. All receptors come from a human donor in a cohort sampled during active COVID-19.

V and J are TRBV7-9 and TRBJ1-2; 9 nucleotides align to TRBD1. CDR1 is SEHNR, CDR2 FQNEAQ, per germline (reference sequence). CDR3 length equals 13 residues. Trimming cost V 4 bases and J 10 bases; bases outside gene matches: 7. The CDR3 loop reads CASSSRTGEDYTF. The CDR3, as DNA: TGTGCCAGCAGCTCCCGGACAGGGGAGGACTACACCTTC. Using reference TRBV7-9 and TRBJ1-2 for the parts outside the CDR3, the full variable domain is DTGVSQNPRHKITKRGQNVTFRCDPISEHNRLYWYRQTLGQGPEFLTYFQNEAQLEKSRLLSDRFSAERPKGSFSTLEIQRTEQGDSAMYLCASSSRTGEDYTFGSGTRLTVV.

The chain combines TRBV4-1 with TRBJ1-3; D uncertain. The germline V gene encodes CDR1 MGHRA and CDR2 YSYEKL. The CDR3 is 15 residues long. V was clipped by 0 bases and J by 0 bases, with 6 bases between them. The CDR3 sequence is CASSQDRNSGNTIYF. CDR3 in DNA: TGCGCCAGCAGCCAAGACAGAAACTCTGGAAACACCATATATTTT.

V usage is TRBV24-1 and J usage is TRBJ2-3; no clear D. There are 14 residues in the CDR3. Trimming took off 5 bases at V and 0 bases at J, with 8 bases between the two ends. Germline V lookup: CDR1 KGHDR, CDR2 SFDVKD. The CDR3 reads CATSVAHSTDTQYF. CDR3 sequence (DNA): TGTGCCACCAGTGTGGCCCATAGCACAGATACGCAGTATTTT.

This CDR3 reads CASSPRTGAYYGYTF. DNA for the CDR3: TGTGCCAGCAGCCCAAGGACAGGGGCGTACTATGGCTACACCTTC. V and J are TRBV27 and TRBJ1-2; 9 bases match TRBD1. CDR3 length equals 15 residues. Losses at the gene ends were 6 bases for V and 3 bases for J; bases not matched to a gene: 8. Germline loops: CDR1 MNHEY, CDR2 SMNVEV (reference sequence).

The rearrangement joins TRBV28 to TRBJ1-2; 11 bases align to TRBD1. The J segment lost 8 bases and the V segment lost 6 bases, leaving 8 bases of the junction unmatched. The CDR3 runs 14 residues. Germline-derived CDR1 and CDR2 are MDHEN and SYDVKM. The CDR3 coding sequence is TGTGCCAGCAGCCGACGGACAGGGGGCAGAGGCTACACCTTC. Residues: CASSRRTGGRGYTF.

The CDR3 bases are TGTGCCAGCAGCGCTTTTCGGACTAGCGGGAGGGGGTACACCGGGGAGCTGTTTTTT. As protein: CASSAFRTSGRGYTGELFF. The V and J genes are TRBV5-6 and TRBJ2-2, with 15 bases aligning to TRBD2. CDR1 and CDR2 (germline): SGHDT, YYEEEE. The CDR3 totals 19 residues. V lost 4 bases and J lost 3; bases outside the gene matches: 10. The full variable domain, in which reference TRBV5-6 and TRBJ2-2 provide the parts outside the CDR3, is DAGVTQSPTHLIKTRGQQVTLRCSPKSGHDTVSWYQQALGQGPQFIFQYYEEEERQRGNFPDRFSGHQFPNYSSELNVNALLLGDSALYLCASSAFRTSGRGYTGELFFGEGSRLTVL.

The chain employs TRBV15 and TRBJ2-1; 7 bases line up with TRBD2. The germline gives CDR1 LNHNV, CDR2 YYDKDF (reference sequence). The CDR3 covers 17 residues. J gave up 3 bases and V 2 bases, and 10 bases lay outside the gene matches. CDR3 amino acids: CATSRSQVASGYNEQFF. As DNA, the CDR3 is TGTGCCACCAGCAGATCTCAGGTGGCTAGCGGCTACAATGAGCAGTTCTTC.

The chain combines TRBV14 with TRBJ1-2, with 12 bases matching TRBD1. Germline V gives CDR1 SGHDN, CDR2 FVKESK. The CDR3 contains 18 residues. The ends lost 4 bases at V and 1 base at J; junction bases unmatched: 10. The CDR3 coding sequence is TGTGCCAGCAGCCGACCGGGACAGGGGGCCCCCCATAACTATGGCTACACCTTC. This encodes CASSRPGQGAPHNYGYTF.

With respect to this clone: This same CDR3 is encoded by further DNA sequences in the sample. The genes are TRBV9 and TRBJ2-1; possibly TRBD1 for D (5 bases). Trimming took off 0 bases at V and 4 bases at J, with 5 bases between the two ends. The CDR3 covers 13 residues. CDR1 is SGDLS and CDR2 is YYNGEE in the germline V gene. CDR3 sequence reads: CASSVAGYNEQFF. CDR3 nucleotides: TGTGCCAGCAGCGTAGCAGGGTACAATGAGCAGTTCTTC.

This chain connects TRBV30 to TRBJ2-2; 11 bases match TRBD2. Germline CDR1 reads GTSNPN; CDR2 reads SVGIG (reference sequence). The J segment lost 7 bases and the V segment lost 5 bases, leaving 12 bases of the junction unmatched. This CDR3 is built from 16 residues. The CDR3 DNA reads as TGTGCCTGGCGACTAGCGGGAACAGGATCACGCGGGGAGCTGTTTTTT. It yields the protein CAWRLAGTGSRGELFF.

The chain has TRBV7-3 and TRBJ2-7, with TRBD2 identical over 7 bases. The J segment lost 3 bases and the V segment lost 1 base, leaving 0 bases of the junction unmatched. Germline CDR1 is SGHTA and CDR2 is FQGTGA. The CDR3 contains 13 residues. The CDR3 DNA reads as TGTGCCAGCAGCTTAAGCGGGGGCTACGAGCAGTACTTC. Protein sequence: CASSLSGGYEQYF.

The rearrangement uses TRBV10-2 and TRBJ2-3; 8 positions agree with TRBD2. Germline CDR1 is WSHSY and CDR2 is SAAADI. The CDR3 has 12 amino acids. CDR3 in DNA: TGCGCGACCGGGAGGGACACAGATACGCAGTATTTT. The encoded protein is CATGRDTDTQYF.

The chain couples TRBV20-1 to TRBJ2-7, with 8 bases matching TRBD2. This CDR3 comprises 13 residues. V shed 3 bases, J shed 3 bases, and the junction held 4 bases outside the gene matches. Germline CDR1 DFQATT, CDR2 SNEGSKA (reference sequence). The CDR3 sequence is CSASVSGIYEQYF. The CDR3 region has the DNA TGCAGTGCTAGTGTTAGCGGGATCTACGAGCAGTACTTC.

This clone was found once. This chain links TRBV19 with TRBJ2-7, with TRBD2 as a possible D gene (6 bases). V was cut by 3 bases and J by 2 bases, with 11 bases left in between. Germline assignment: CDR1 LNHDA and CDR2 SQIVND (reference sequence). The CDR3 extends over 14 amino acids. CDR3 residues: CASSMAASAYEQYF. Written as DNA, the CDR3 is TGTGCCAGTAGTATGGCAGCTAGCGCCTACGAGCAGTACTTC.

The gene calls are TRBV24-1 and TRBJ2-1; 7 nucleotides align to TRBD1. The J segment lost 6 bases and the V segment lost 2 bases, leaving 6 bases of the junction unmatched. CDR3 length: 15 amino acids. In germline, CDR1 is KGHDR, CDR2 SFDVKD. CDR3 bases: TGTGCCACCAGTGATTCACCGACAGGGACCAATGAGCAGTTCTTC. It yields the protein CATSDSPTGTNEQFF.

The chain carries TRBV10-3 and TRBJ1-2, with D perhaps TRBD1 (6 bases). There are 15 residues in the CDR3. Germline V gene lookup returns CDR1 ENHRY and CDR2 SYGVKD. Trimming pared 2 bases from V and 2 bases from J, leaving 12 bases between. This chain's CDR3 is CAISETSQGNYGYTF. In DNA form, the CDR3 reads TGTGCCATCAGTGAGACTTCCCAGGGGAACTATGGCTACACCTTC.

The chain links TRBV11-2 to TRBJ2-1, with TRBD2 matching 10 bases. J was trimmed by 10 bases and V by 5 bases; bases with no gene match: 8. The CDR3 runs to 14 residues. The V gene's germline CDR1 is SGHAT and CDR2 FQNNGV. Here the CDR3 reads CASSPLAGSQEQFF. In DNA, the CDR3 is TGTGCCAGCAGCCCACTAGCGGGAAGTCAGGAGCAGTTCTTC. Filled out from reference TRBV11-2 and TRBJ2-1, the complete variable domain reads EAGVAQSPRYKIIEKRQSVAFWCNPISGHATLYWYQQILGQGPKLLIQFQNNGVVDDSQLPKDRFSAERLKGVDSTLKIQPAKLEDSAVYLCASSPLAGSQEQFFGPGTRLTVL.

This clone came up once. J is TRBJ2-7 and V is TRBV27; TRBD2 agrees at 8 bases. Germline CDR1 MNHEY, CDR2 SMNVEV (reference sequence). The CDR3 has 15 residues. V shed 7 bases and J 0 bases; nucleotides not matched to a gene: 8. The CDR3 is CASKASGFLSYEQYF. The CDR3 DNA follows: TGTGCCAGCAAGGCTAGCGGGTTTCTCTCCTACGAGCAGTACTTC.

CDR3 residues: CASSLRESTDTQYF. Written as DNA, the CDR3 is TGTGCCAGCAGTCTCAGGGAAAGCACAGATACGCAGTATTTT. The chain combines TRBV27 with TRBJ2-3, with D tentatively TRBD1 (5 bases). From germline, CDR1 is MNHEY and CDR2 SMNVEV (reference sequence). Trimming stripped 5 bases from V and 0 bases from J, with 9 bases between. This CDR3 spans 14 amino acids.

In this sample, this clone turned up once. The genes are TRBV2 and TRBJ2-7; D is undetermined. CDR1 is SNHLY, CDR2 FYNNEI, per germline. Between the trimmed V and J ends, which lost 7 bases and 6 bases, there was a span of 16 bases. This CDR3 region has 13 residues. This CDR3 reads CASKPAVLGEQYF. CDR3 DNA sequence: TGTGCCAGCAAACCGGCGGTATTGGGCGAGCAGTACTTC.

By share, this clone ranks as medium-sized (0.01 to 0.1%). The J gene is TRBJ1-2, the V gene TRBV19; 8 bases map to TRBD1. The CDR3 length is 13 residues. V shed 4 bases and J 6 bases; nucleotides not matched to a gene: 4. Germline V gives CDR1 LNHDA, CDR2 SQIVND (reference sequence). CDR3 region: CASSNQGANGYTF. Written as DNA, the CDR3 is TGTGCCAGTAGTAATCAGGGGGCGAATGGCTACACCTTC.

The CDR3 DNA reads TGTGCCAGCAGCTTGGGGGGGACAGGGATCGAAAAACTGTTTTTT. Translated, it gives CASSLGGTGIEKLFF. The chain combines TRBV5-4 with TRBJ1-4; 9 bases align to TRBD1. The CDR3 runs to 15 residues. Unmatched junction bases numbered 5, after V lost 0 bases and J lost 8 bases. Looked up from germline, CDR1 is SGHNT and CDR2 is YYREEE (reference sequence).

V gene TRBV27 combines with J gene TRBJ2-7, with D maybe TRBD1 (5 bases). V was clipped by 6 bases and J by 2 bases, with 14 bases between them. The CDR3 is made up of 14 amino acids. CDR1 and CDR2 from the germline V gene are MNHEY and SMNVEV (reference sequence). The CDR3 sequence is CASRGDVQTYEQYF. The CDR3 region has the DNA TGTGCCAGCAGAGGGGATGTTCAAACCTACGAGCAGTACTTC.